This TCR beta chain was retrieved from a study of follicular helper T cells after annual influenza vaccination. Using immunoSEQ multiplex PCR, the repertoire was profiled, and TCRdb retains in-frame clones only, with some absent. The sample includes about 2,000 clones, approximately 75% of them seen just once. The time point here: 2015-2016 season, pre-vaccination. V lost 5 bases and J 2 bases, leaving 13 bases between the germline ends. Germline CDR1 is MDHEN and CDR2 is SYDVKM. This CDR3 contains 14 residues. This rearrangement joins TRBV28 to TRBJ2-7, with D perhaps TRBD2 (6 bases). The receptor was derived from an adult who received the influenza vaccine. The sequencing used CXCR5+ CD38+ circulating T follicular helper cells from blood, collected on the day of influenza vaccination. Documented subset: circulating Tfh, non-naive CD4+CXCR5+PD-1+ (ICOS+CD38+ or ICOS-CD38-). The CDR3 reads CASSIGGKTYEQYF. CDR3 bases: TGTGCCAGCAGTATCGGAGGGAAAACCTACGAGCAGTACTTC.